These 12 T cell receptor beta chains originate from one sample sequenced in a study of blood T cell repertoires in COVID-19. Repertoires were generated with immunoSEQ multiplex PCR, while TCRdb's copy carries only in-frame clones and drops some. The table lists about 350,000 clones, approximately 86% of them singletons. Sequenced: peripheral blood. These TCRs come from a man younger than 45 with COVID-19, enrolled during active disease.

V and J are TRBV18 and TRBJ2-1; 7 bases are a match to TRBD1. The CDR3 is 15 residues long. J gave up 7 bases and V 3 bases, and 9 bases lay outside the gene matches. Germline CDR1 reads KGHSH; CDR2 reads LQKENI. The CDR3 DNA reads as TGTGCCAGCTCACCCGGACAGGCCCCAGGGAATGAGCAGTTCTTC. Its translation: CASSPGQAPGNEQFF.

V and J are TRBV5-4 and TRBJ2-5, with TRBD2 identical over 7 bases. Trimming cost V 3 bases and J 2 bases; bases outside gene matches: 4. CDR3 length: 14 residues. Germline-derived CDR1 and CDR2 are SGHNT and YYREEE (reference sequence). This CDR3 reads CASSSRRGQETQYF. The DNA of the CDR3 is TGTGCCAGCAGCTCCCGGCGGGGGCAAGAGACCCAGTACTTC.

This chain joins TRBV7-5 and TRBJ2-5; the table's D call, TRBD2, was not checked against the DNA. TRBV7-5 is marked as a pseudogene. The CDR3 is 15 amino acids. The CDR3 DNA reads TGTGCCAGAAGCTTAAATACTAGTGTAAGGGAGACCCAGTACTTC. Translating gives CARSLNTSVRETQYF.

The chain carries TRBV19 and TRBJ2-7; TRBD1 is a possible D gene (6 bases). The CDR3 is made up of 14 amino acids. Germline-derived CDR1 and CDR2 are LNHDA and SQIVND (reference sequence). Trimming took 3 bases from V and 2 from J, leaving 11 bases between them. CDR3 coding DNA: TGTGCCAGTAGTATCGCGGCAGGGGCCTACGAGCAGTACTTC. This translates into CASSIAAGAYEQYF.

The rearrangement links TRBV7-8 to TRBJ2-7; maybe TRBD1 (6 bases). The germline V and J ends were trimmed by 4 bases and 4 bases, with 17 bases remaining between them. The CDR3 is made up of 15 amino acids. Germline CDR1 SGHVS, CDR2 FQNEAQ. The chain's CDR3 is CASSSFRDNPYEQYF. The CDR3 DNA reads TGTGCCAGCAGCTCCTTCCGGGACAACCCGTACGAGCAGTACTTC. The full variable domain, in which reference TRBV7-8 and TRBJ2-7 provide the parts outside the CDR3, is GAGVSQSPRYKVAKRGQDVALRCDPISGHVSLFWYQQALGQGPEFLTYFQNEAQLDKSGLPSDRFFAERPEGSVSTLKIQRTQQEDSAVYLCASSSFRDNPYEQYFGPGTRLTVT.

V is TRBV7-2 and J is TRBJ2-7, with D possibly matching TRBD1 (5 bases). The CDR3 has 13 amino acids. Germline V gene sequence: CDR1 SGHTA, CDR2 FQGNSA. V shed 1 base and J shed 11 bases, with 15 bases lying between them. CDR3 loop: CASSLGGSLQEYF. Here the CDR3 DNA reads TGTGCCAGCAGCTTAGGGGGCTCCTTACAAGAGTACTTC.

This chain uses TRBV29-1 with TRBJ1-4, with D possibly matching TRBD1 (6 bases). The V and J ends lost 6 bases and 3 bases respectively, with 11 bases between them. The germline V gene has CDR1 SQVTM and CDR2 ANQGSEA. The CDR3 is made up of 13 amino acids. CDR3 protein: CSVRTDPNEKLFF. CDR3 coding DNA: TGCAGCGTCCGGACAGATCCTAATGAAAAACTGTTTTTT.

The chain is built from TRBV27 and TRBJ2-3; D perhaps matches TRBD2 (5 bases). CDR3 size: 17 residues. The V gene's germline CDR1 is MNHEY and CDR2 SMNVEV (reference sequence). V lost 6 bases to trimming and J lost 5 bases, with 24 bases between them. CDR3 coding DNA: TGTGCCAGCAGCCTATTTCCGGGATCTACAGATGTAGATACGCAGTATTTT. Its translation is CASSLFPGSTDVDTQYF.

J is TRBJ2-7 and V is TRBV18; 8 bases are a match to TRBD2. CDR3 length: 15 residues. Germline CDR1 and CDR2: KGHSH and LQKENI. V lost 2 bases, J lost 1 base, and 4 bases stayed unmatched. The CDR3 protein is CASSPKVAGSYEQYF. CDR3 bases: TGTGCCAGCTCACCAAAGGTAGCGGGATCCTACGAGCAGTACTTC. Together with reference TRBV18 and TRBJ2-7, the CDR3 gives the full variable domain: NAGVMQNPRHLVRRRGQEARLRCSPMKGHSHVYWYRQLPEEGLKFMVYLQKENIIDESGMPKERFSAEFPKEGPSILRIQQVVRGDSAAYFCASSPKVAGSYEQYFGPGTRLTVT.

J is TRBJ1-1 and V is TRBV6-5; possible D gene TRBD1, 5 bases. This CDR3 region has 13 residues. V gave up 4 bases and J gave up 6 bases, with 12 bases separating them. CDR1 and CDR2 from the germline V gene are MNHEY and SVGAGI. The CDR3, as DNA: TGTGCCAGCAGTTGGACACCTAAGGCTGAAGCTTTCTTT. Translated, it gives CASSWTPKAEAFF.

Written as DNA, the CDR3 is TGTGCCAGCAGCTTAGGGCCCGGGATGGGCAGGGGGCGAAGGGAAAAACTGTTTTTT. This gives the protein CASSLGPGMGRGRREKLFF. The chain employs TRBV7-2 and TRBJ1-4; 8 bases match TRBD1. Germline-derived CDR1 and CDR2 are SGHTA and FQGNSA. The junction had 18 bases not matched to a gene; V was cut back by 1 base and J by 8 bases. The CDR3 extends over 19 amino acids.

The chain couples TRBV9 to TRBJ2-3, with TRBD2 matching over 11 bases. The germline V gene has CDR1 SGDLS and CDR2 YYNGEE. The junction had 5 bases not matched to a gene; V was cut back by 0 bases and J by 5 bases. This CDR3 has 16 residues. DNA for the CDR3: TGTGCCAGCAGCGTAGACCTAGCGGGAGGTTTAGATACGCAGTATTTT. It translates to CASSVDLAGGLDTQYF. The complete variable domain, with remaining parts taken from reference TRBV9 and TRBJ2-3, reads DSGVTQTPKHLITATGQRVTLRCSPRSGDLSVYWYQQSLDQGLQFLIQYYNGEERAKGNILERFSAQQFPDLHSELNLSSLELGDSALYFCASSVDLAGGLDTQYFGPGTRLTVL.